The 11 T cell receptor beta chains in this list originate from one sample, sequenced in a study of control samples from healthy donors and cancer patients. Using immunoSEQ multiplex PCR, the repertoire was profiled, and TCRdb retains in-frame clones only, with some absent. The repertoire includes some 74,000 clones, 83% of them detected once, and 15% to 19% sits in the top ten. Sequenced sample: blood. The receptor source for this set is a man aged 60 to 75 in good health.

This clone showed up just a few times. In DNA, the CDR3 is TGTGCCAGCAGTCCACACTCGGGACAAAACTATGGCTACACCTTC. Translation gives CASSPHSGQNYGYTF. The J gene is TRBJ1-2, the V gene TRBV6-5, with D possibly being TRBD1 (6 bases). This CDR3 has 15 amino acids. Between the trimmed V and J ends, which lost 5 bases and 2 bases, there was a span of 15 bases. CDR1 and CDR2 from the germline V gene are MNHEY and SVGAGI.

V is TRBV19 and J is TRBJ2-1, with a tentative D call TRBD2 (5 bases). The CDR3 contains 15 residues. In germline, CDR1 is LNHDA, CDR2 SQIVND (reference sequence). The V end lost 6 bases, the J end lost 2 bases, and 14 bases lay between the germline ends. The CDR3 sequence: CASREGAETYNEQFF. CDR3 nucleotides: TGTGCCAGTAGAGAGGGAGCAGAAACCTACAATGAGCAGTTCTTC.

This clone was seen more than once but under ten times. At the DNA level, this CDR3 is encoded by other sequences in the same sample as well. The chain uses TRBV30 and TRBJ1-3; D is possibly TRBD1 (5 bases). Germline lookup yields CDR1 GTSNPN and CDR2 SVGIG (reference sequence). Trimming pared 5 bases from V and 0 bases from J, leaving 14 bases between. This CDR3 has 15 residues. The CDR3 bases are TGTGCCTGGGGGCTGGGACCGACCTCTGGAAACACCATATATTTT. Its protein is CAWGLGPTSGNTIYF. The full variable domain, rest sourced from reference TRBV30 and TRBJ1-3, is SQTIHQWPATLVQPVGSPLSLECTVEGTSNPNLYWYRQAAGRGLQLLFYSVGIGQISSEVPQNLSASRPQDRQFILSSKKLLLSDSGFYLCAWGLGPTSGNTIYFGEGSWLTVV.

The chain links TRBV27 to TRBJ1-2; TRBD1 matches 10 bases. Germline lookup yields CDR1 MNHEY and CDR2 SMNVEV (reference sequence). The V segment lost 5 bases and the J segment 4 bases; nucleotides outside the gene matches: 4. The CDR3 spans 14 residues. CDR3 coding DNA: TGTGCCAGCAGTGGACAGGGGGATTTCTATGGCTACACCTTC. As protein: CASSGQGDFYGYTF.

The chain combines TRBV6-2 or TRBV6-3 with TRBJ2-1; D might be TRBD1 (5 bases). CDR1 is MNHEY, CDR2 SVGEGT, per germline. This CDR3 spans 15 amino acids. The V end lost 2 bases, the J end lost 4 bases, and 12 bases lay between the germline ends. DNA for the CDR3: TGTGCCAGCAGTTACGGGGCAGCCTCTTACAATGAGCAGTTCTTC. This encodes CASSYGAASYNEQFF.

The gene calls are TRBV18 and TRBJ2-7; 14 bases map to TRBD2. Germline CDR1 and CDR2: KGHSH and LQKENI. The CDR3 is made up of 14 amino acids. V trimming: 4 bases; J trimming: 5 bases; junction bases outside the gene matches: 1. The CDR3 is CASSLGLAGDEQYF. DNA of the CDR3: TGTGCCAGCTCACTGGGACTAGCGGGAGACGAGCAGTACTTC.

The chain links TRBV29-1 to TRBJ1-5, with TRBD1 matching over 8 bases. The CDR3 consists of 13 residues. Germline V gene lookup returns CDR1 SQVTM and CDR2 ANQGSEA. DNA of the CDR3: TGCAGTGCAGGACAGGGCCCCAATCAGCCCCAGCATTTT. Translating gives CSAGQGPNQPQHF.

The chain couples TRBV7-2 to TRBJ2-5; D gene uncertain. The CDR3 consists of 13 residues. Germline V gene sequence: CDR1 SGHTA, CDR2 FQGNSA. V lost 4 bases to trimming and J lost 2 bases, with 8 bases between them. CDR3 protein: CASSSFRQETQYF. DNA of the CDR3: TGTGCCAGCAGCTCCTTCCGGCAAGAGACCCAGTACTTC.

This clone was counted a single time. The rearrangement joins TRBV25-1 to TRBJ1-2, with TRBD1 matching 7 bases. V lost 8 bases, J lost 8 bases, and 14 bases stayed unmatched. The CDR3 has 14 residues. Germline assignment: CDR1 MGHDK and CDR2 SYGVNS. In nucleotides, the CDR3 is TGTGCCAGCCGAGAGACAGGGAGGTCGGAAGGCTACACCTTC. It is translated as CASRETGRSEGYTF.

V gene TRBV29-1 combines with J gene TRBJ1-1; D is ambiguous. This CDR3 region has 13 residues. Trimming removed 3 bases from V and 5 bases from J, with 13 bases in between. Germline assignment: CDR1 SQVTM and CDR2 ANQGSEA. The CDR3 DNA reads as TGCAGCGTTGAGAAGGGAGTGGGGACTGAAGCTTTCTTT. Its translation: CSVEKGVGTEAFF. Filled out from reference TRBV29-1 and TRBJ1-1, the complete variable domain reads SAVISQKPSRDICQRGTSLTIQCQVDSQVTMMFWYRQQPGQSLTLIATANQGSEATYESGFVIDKFPISRPNLTFSTLTVSNMSPEDSSIYLCSVEKGVGTEAFFGQGTRLTVV.

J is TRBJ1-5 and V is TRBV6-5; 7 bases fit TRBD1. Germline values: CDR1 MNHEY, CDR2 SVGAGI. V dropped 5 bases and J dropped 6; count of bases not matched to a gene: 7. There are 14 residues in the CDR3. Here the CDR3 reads CASSTQGSGQPQHF. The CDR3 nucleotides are TGTGCCAGCAGTACACAGGGGAGCGGTCAGCCCCAGCATTTT.